Given below is one T cell receptor beta chain in context. The sample belongs to a study of blood T cell repertoires in COVID-19. Overall study context: From T cells, B-cell-depleted T cells, or PBMCs came the material, which was cDNA or gDNA.

The protocol was immunoSEQ multiplex PCR, while the TCRdb copy is restricted to in-frame clones and leaves out a portion. The profile shows around 240,000 clones, 65% to 90% of them singletons. CDR1 and CDR2 from the germline V gene are MDHEN and SYDVKM. V gave up 5 bases and J gave up 10 bases, with 14 bases separating them. The CDR3 is made up of 12 amino acids. Sequenced input: peripheral blood. This chain joins TRBV28 and TRBJ1-1, with D possibly TRBD1 on 5 matching bases. This receptor was taken from a woman in her forties who had recovered from COVID-19. CDR3 protein: CASSPLIGGAFF. The CDR3 nucleotides are TGTGCCAGCAGTCCCCTAATCGGGGGAGCTTTCTTT.